This TCR beta chain was identified in a study of blood T cell repertoires in COVID-19 (dated by TCRdb to about 2020). For the study in its entirety: Samples covering the acute and convalescent phases of COVID-19 were provided by collaborators in the United States, Italy and Spain. The prospective study material was composed of cDNA or gDNA derived from T cells, B-cell-depleted T cells, or PBMCs. The dataset comprised deeply sampled blood TCRbeta repertoires from subjects exposed to, actively infected with, or recovered from COVID-19. The repertoires were made available in a free public database intended to serve as a resource for research on the immune response to SARS-CoV-2. Samples were obtained from the ongoing ImmuneRACE study (first 160 participants) and from about 1,300 subjects provided by 6 global collaborators. The sample metadata nearly always contained a de-identified subject ID, COVID-19 status, age in years and sex. HLA class I and class II types, where available, came from metadata supplied by the sample provider rather than from assay-based typing. The investigation overall reported the following: The quantity of clinical and demographic metadata differed by source and by participant and was supplied without curation.

Counted from cysteine to phenylalanine, this CDR3 has 16 amino acids. The DNA shown is the 48-base CDR3, in frame from base 1. Deletion took 7 bases off V and 0 bases off J, with a span of 16 bases between the germline ends. For CDR1 and CDR2, the germline V gene (reference sequence) lists LNHDA and SQIVND. Participants in the prospective study were enrolled through a virtual design, were aged roughly 18 to 100 years, and lived in 20 to 30 United States geographic areas. Cohort assignment in the prospective study relied on participant-reported clinical history from a screening survey and a study questionnaire. Recovered participants in ImmuneRACE Cohort 3 were defined by two consecutive negative NP/OP PCR tests, clearance by a healthcare professional, or resolution of symptoms. In the prospective study, whole blood, serum and a nasopharyngeal or oropharyngeal swab were collected from each participant by mobile phlebotomists. Prospective study participants could optionally give additional blood draws and questionnaires over an approximately 2-month period. Before DNA extraction, blood samples from the prospective study were shipped at room temperature or frozen.

TCRbeta CDR3 regions were amplified from genomic DNA by means of the immunoSEQ Assay, a bias-controlled multiplex PCR. In the paper's pipeline: Within the assay, amplification of reference gene primers was used to estimate how many nucleated cells each sample contained. To quantify the absolute abundance of each unique TCRbeta CDR3 rearrangement, sequence reads were collapsed and filtered. For each sample, productive Simpson clonality was calculated as the square root of Simpson's diversity index over productive rearrangements. TCRdb's version of the immuneACCESS table is confined to in-frame rearrangements and falls short of the full clone set. An unresolved V gene accounts for under half of the shortfall where checked; the remainder is of unknown origin. Clone size and the V and J calls come from that table; the DNA yielded D and trimming. The sample yields 200,000 or so clones; roughly 80% were counted once. The ten top clones hold approximately 2% of the sample.

On this clone itself: Its antigen remains undetermined. No per-base quality is available; no much larger clone lies one base away.

The TCR originated in a man in his 60s who had recovered from COVID-19. The sample comprised PBMCs or T cells enriched from blood (not recorded which). The chain uses TRBV19 and TRBJ1-3; the D region possibly corresponds to TRBD1 (5 bases align). The sequence in DNA is TGTGCCAGTACTACAGGATTACAGTTCTCTGGAAACACCATATATTTT. The encoded protein is CASTTGLQFSGNTIYF.